Listed below are T cell receptor beta chains from one sample, sequenced in a study of technical replicates of blood from several donors. Sequenced by immunoSEQ multiplex PCR; TCRdb stores in-frame clones only, minus some. The sample carries 75,000 to 85,000 clones, approximately 78% recorded once. The sample taken for sequencing was PBMCs. The receptors were gathered from a human donor in good health. Some clones in this sample may be carry-over from other donors' samples. Each CDR3 is given with its conserved first and last residue. A D gene is named only where the DNA matches it firmly. Some rows have no size entry. The others give once, few or many, or a class for an expanded clone.

V	D	J	size	DNA	CDR3
TRBV7-3	TRBD1	TRBJ1-6	NA	TGTGCCAGCAGCGCCGGGACAGCTAATTCACCCCTCCACTTT	CASSAGTANSPLHF
TRBV5-6	NA	TRBJ2-7	NA	TGTGCCAGCAGCTTGGGATCGGGACTCCCCCTCTCGAGGGAGCAGTACTTC	CASSLGSGLPLSREQYF
TRBV11-1	NA	TRBJ2-7	NA	TGTGCCAGCAGCTTAGAGGGTCGGTTCGGAGGGTCCGAGCAGTACTTC	CASSLEGRFGGSEQYF
TRBV27	NA	TRBJ1-2	NA	TGTGCCAGCAGTAGATATGGGGGGTCGGGCTATGGCTACACCTTC	CASSRYGGSGYGYTF
TRBV11-1	NA	TRBJ2-3	NA	TGTGCCAGCAGCTCCCCCTCTGCAGATACGCAGTATTTT	CASSSPSADTQYF
TRBV6-4	TRBD2	TRBJ2-3	NA	TGTGCCAGCAGTGAAGGTAGCGGGGGTAGCACAGATACGCAGTATTTT	CASSEGSGGSTDTQYF
TRBV2	NA	TRBJ1-3	NA	TGTGCCAGCATCCAAGGACAGCACTCTGGAAACACCATATATTTT	CASIQGQHSGNTIYF
TRBV15	NA	TRBJ2-3	NA	TGTGCCACCAGGGGGACAAGCCCGTCAGATACGCAGTATTTT	CATRGTSPSDTQYF
TRBV25-1	NA	TRBJ2-6	once	TGTGCCAGCAGTGACATCGTACGGGGAACTGGGGCCAACGTCCTGACTTTC	CASSDIVRGTGANVLTF
TRBV5-6	NA	TRBJ1-3	NA	TGTGCCAGCAGCTTGCAGGGCGGAAACACCATATATTTT	CASSLQGGNTIYF
TRBV19	NA	TRBJ1-1	NA	TGTGCCAGTAGTGAGATCGCGAACACTGAAGCTTTCTTT	CASSEIANTEAFF
TRBV7-8	TRBD1	TRBJ2-7	NA	TGTGCCAGCAGCCTCCGGGACAGGGTTGGCGAGCAGTACTTC	CASSLRDRVGEQYF
TRBV4-3	TRBD2	TRBJ2-1	once	TGCGCCAGCAGTATCGAAGCGGGAGGGCCGGGTGAGCAGTTCTTC	CASSIEAGGPGEQFF
TRBV27	NA	TRBJ2-7	once	TGTGCCAGCAGTCTACGACTAGCCTACGAGCAGTACTTC	CASSLRLAYEQYF
TRBV27	NA	TRBJ1-2	NA	TGTGCCAGCAGTTTAGGCCCGGGGTTTAATGGCTACACCTTC	CASSLGPGFNGYTF
TRBV4-3	NA	TRBJ1-3	NA	TGCGCCAGCAGCCCTGAATCGGGAGGAAACACCATATATTTT	CASSPESGGNTIYF
TRBV30	TRBD2	TRBJ2-1	NA	TGTGCCTGGAGGGGACTAGTCTACAATGAGCAGTTCTTC	CAWRGLVYNEQFF
TRBV19	NA	TRBJ2-5	NA	TGTGCCAGTAGTGGCCCCCAGGCTCCGAAGACCCAGTACTTC	CASSGPQAPKTQYF
TRBV19	TRBD1	TRBJ2-7	NA	TGTGCCAGTAGTACCGGACAGGGAAACCCCTACGAGCAGTACTTC	CASSTGQGNPYEQYF
TRBV19	NA	TRBJ2-3	NA	TGTGCCAGTAGTATCGGGGGTCGGGAGCAAGATACGCAGTATTTT	CASSIGGREQDTQYF
TRBV5-1	NA	TRBJ2-3	NA	TGCGCCAGCAGCTTGCGACAGAACACAGATACGCAGTATTTT	CASSLRQNTDTQYF
TRBV19	TRBD1	TRBJ2-5	few	TGTGCCAGTAGTATAGGGGCACTGGGACAGGGCCAAGAGACCCAGTACTTC	CASSIGALGQGQETQYF
TRBV7-9	NA	TRBJ2-5	NA	TGTGCCAGCAGCTTTGACGGCGGGGCTAACGGGGAGACCCAGTACTTC	CASSFDGGANGETQYF
TRBV30	TRBD2	TRBJ2-1	NA	TGTGCCTGGTTGCGGGCTAGCGGGCTCAATGAGCAGTTCTTC	CAWLRASGLNEQFF
TRBV11-2	TRBD2	TRBJ2-2	once	TGTGCCAGCAGCTTGGGGGGGTACGGGGAGCTGTTTTTT	CASSLGGYGELFF
TRBV29-1	NA	TRBJ2-5	NA	TGCAGCGTTGAGGAGGAGACCCAGTACTTC	CSVEEETQYF
TRBV6-5	NA	TRBJ2-7	NA	TGTGCCAGCAGTAGCCGGGACACATACGAGCAGTACTTC	CASSSRDTYEQYF
TRBV7-2	NA	TRBJ1-3	NA	TGTGCCAGCAGCCCCGACAGGCTCGGAGGAAACACCATATATTTT	CASSPDRLGGNTIYF
TRBV7-2	TRBD2	TRBJ2-3	NA	TGTGCCAGCAGCTTAGCGTTAGCGGGGGGGACAGATACGCAGTATTTT	CASSLALAGGTDTQYF
TRBV2	NA	TRBJ2-5	once	TGTGCCAGCCAAGGGGGGGGGCCCTTGACCCAGTACTTC	CASQGGGPLTQYF
TRBV19	TRBD1	TRBJ1-1	NA	TGTGCCAGTAGTACCGGAACGGGCGGGACAGGGAACACTGAAGCTTTCTTT	CASSTGTGGTGNTEAFF
TRBV5-1	TRBD1	TRBJ2-7	NA	TGCGCCAGCAGCCTAATGAACCGAGGGACAGGGTTCTCCTACGAGCAGTACTTC	CASSLMNRGTGFSYEQYF
TRBV6-1	NA	TRBJ1-6	NA	TGTGCCAGCAGTGAATATGTGGGAGACTCACCCCTCCACTTT	CASSEYVGDSPLHF
TRBV9	NA	TRBJ2-1	NA	TGTGCCAGCAGCGTAGCAGATCTCATGGACAATGAGCAGTTCTTC	CASSVADLMDNEQFF
TRBV9	NA	TRBJ2-7	NA	TGTGCCAGCAGCTTATCTGGGGACGTCGGCAGGGGTACCTACGAGCAGTACTTC	CASSLSGDVGRGTYEQYF
TRBV29-1	NA	TRBJ1-5	NA	TGCAGCGTCAAGCTCGGGGGGAGAAATCAGCCCCAGCATTTT	CSVKLGGRNQPQHF
TRBV29-1	TRBD2	TRBJ2-5	NA	TGCAGCGTTGAGGGGGGAGGGCAAGAGACCCAGTACTTC	CSVEGGGQETQYF
TRBV11-2	TRBD1	TRBJ2-7	NA	TGTGCCAGCAGCCACGGACAGGGTAGCTCCTACGAGCAGTACTTC	CASSHGQGSSYEQYF
TRBV19	NA	TRBJ1-1	NA	TGTGCCAGTGGAGGGAAAACTGAAGCTTTCTTT	CASGGKTEAFF
TRBV4-3	TRBD1	TRBJ1-2	few	TGCGCCAGCAGCCAAGATCGGACAGGGGGCGCCTATGGCTACACCTTC	CASSQDRTGGAYGYTF
TRBV19	NA	TRBJ1-2	NA	TGTGCCAGCCGGGGAGGAAACTATGGCTACACCTTC	CASRGGNYGYTF
TRBV7-9	TRBD1	TRBJ2-7	NA	TGTGCCAGCAGCCCCTGGGGACAGGGGGGGGCGGAGCAGTACTTC	CASSPWGQGGAEQYF
TRBV19	NA	TRBJ2-3	NA	TGTGCCGCCGCCCTCGGTCCGGGAGATGAGGATACGCAGTATTTT	CAAALGPGDEDTQYF
TRBV7-2	TRBD1	TRBJ2-1	NA	TGTGCCAGCAGCTTGAACAGGGGGGATGAGCAGTTCTTC	CASSLNRGDEQFF
TRBV27	NA	TRBJ1-4	NA	TGTGCCAGCAGTTTAGGGGGCCGGGGTGAAAAACTGTTTTTT	CASSLGGRGEKLFF
TRBV19	TRBD2	TRBJ2-7	NA	TGTGCCAGTAGTATCACTAGCGGGATTTCCTACGAGCAGTACTTC	CASSITSGISYEQYF
TRBV5-1	NA	TRBJ1-1	NA	TGCGCCAGCAGCCCCGGTGGCGGAAGGTACACTGAAGCTTTCTTT	CASSPGGGRYTEAFF
TRBV7-9	TRBD2	TRBJ2-1	NA	TGTGCCAGCAGCGGGGGGGTCTCAGATGAGCAGTTCTTC	CASSGGVSDEQFF
TRBV7-9	TRBD2	TRBJ2-7	NA	TGTGCCAGCAGCTTAGGCGGGGCGGGAGATTGGGAGCAGTACTTC	CASSLGGAGDWEQYF
TRBV5-1	TRBD1	TRBJ1-1	few	TGCGCCAGCAGCGCCTGGACAGGGGGCGGGAACACTGAAGCTTTCTTT	CASSAWTGGGNTEAFF
TRBV27	TRBD2	TRBJ2-7	NA	TGTGCCAGCAGCTTGGGGGGGAGGGAAGTTTACGAGCAGTACTTC	CASSLGGREVYEQYF